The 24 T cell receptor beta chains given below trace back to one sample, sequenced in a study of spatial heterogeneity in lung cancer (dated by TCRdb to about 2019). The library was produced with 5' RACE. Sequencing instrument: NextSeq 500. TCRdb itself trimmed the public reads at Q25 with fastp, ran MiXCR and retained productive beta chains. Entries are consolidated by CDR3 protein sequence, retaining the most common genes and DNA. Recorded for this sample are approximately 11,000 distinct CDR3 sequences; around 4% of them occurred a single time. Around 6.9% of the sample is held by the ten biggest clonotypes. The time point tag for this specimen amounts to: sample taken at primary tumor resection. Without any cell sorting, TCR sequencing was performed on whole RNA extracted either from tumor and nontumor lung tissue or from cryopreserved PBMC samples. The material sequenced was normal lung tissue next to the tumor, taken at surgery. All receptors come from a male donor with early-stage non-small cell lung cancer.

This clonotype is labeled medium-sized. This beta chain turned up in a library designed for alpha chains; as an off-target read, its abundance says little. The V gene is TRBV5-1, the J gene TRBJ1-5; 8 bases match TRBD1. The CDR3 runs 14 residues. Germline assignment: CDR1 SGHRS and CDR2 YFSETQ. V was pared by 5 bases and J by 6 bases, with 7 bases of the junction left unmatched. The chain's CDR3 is CASSAGGIGQPQHF. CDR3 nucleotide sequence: TGCGCCAGCAGTGCAGGGGGCATAGGTCAGCCCCAGCATTTT.

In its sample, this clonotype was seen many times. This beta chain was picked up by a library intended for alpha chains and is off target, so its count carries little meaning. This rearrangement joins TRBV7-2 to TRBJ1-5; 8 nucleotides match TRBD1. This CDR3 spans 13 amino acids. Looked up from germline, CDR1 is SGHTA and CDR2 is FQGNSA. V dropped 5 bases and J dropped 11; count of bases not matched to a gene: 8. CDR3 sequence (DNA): TGTGCCAGCAGCCATGGACAGGGATCAGCCCAGCATTTT. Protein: CASSHGQGSAQHF.

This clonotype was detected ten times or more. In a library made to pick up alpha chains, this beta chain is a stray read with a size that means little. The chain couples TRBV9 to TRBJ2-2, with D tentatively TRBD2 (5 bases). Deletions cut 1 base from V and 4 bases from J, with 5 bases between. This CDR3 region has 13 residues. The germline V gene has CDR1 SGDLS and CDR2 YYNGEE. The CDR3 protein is CASSVTSTGELFF. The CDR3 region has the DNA TGTGCCAGCAGCGTAACTAGCACCGGGGAGCTGTTTTTT.

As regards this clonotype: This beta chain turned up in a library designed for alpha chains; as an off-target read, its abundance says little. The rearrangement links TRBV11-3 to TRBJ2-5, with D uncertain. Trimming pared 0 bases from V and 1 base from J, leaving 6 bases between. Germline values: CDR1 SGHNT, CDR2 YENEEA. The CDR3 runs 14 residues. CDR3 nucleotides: TGTGCCAGCAGCTTAGACAATACCCAAGAGACCCAGTACTTC. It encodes CASSLDNTQETQYF.

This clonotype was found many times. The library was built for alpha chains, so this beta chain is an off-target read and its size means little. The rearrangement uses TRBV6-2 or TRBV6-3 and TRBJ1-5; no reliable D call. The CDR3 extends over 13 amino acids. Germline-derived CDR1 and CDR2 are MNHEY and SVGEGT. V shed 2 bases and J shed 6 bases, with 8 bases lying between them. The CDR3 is CASSYGLRQPQHF. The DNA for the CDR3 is TGTGCCAGCAGTTACGGACTACGTCAGCCCCAGCATTTT.

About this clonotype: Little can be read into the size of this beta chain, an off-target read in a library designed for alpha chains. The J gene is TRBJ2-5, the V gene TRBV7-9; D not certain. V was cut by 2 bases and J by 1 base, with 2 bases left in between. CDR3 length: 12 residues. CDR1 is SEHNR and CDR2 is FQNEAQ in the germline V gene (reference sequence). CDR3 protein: CASSLLQETQYF. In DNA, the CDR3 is TGTGCCAGCAGCTTACTCCAAGAGACCCAGTACTTC.

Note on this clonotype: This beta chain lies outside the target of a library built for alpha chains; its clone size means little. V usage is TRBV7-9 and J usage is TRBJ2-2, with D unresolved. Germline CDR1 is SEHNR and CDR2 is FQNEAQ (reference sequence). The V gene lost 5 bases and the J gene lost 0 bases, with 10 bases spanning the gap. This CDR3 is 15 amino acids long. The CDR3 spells CASSPPIANTGELFF. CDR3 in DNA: TGTGCCAGCAGCCCCCCAATAGCGAACACCGGGGAGCTGTTTTTT. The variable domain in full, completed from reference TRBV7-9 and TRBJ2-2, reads DTGVSQNPRHKITKRGQNVTFRCDPISEHNRLYWYRQTLGQGPEFLTYFQNEAQLEKSRLLSDRFSAERPKGSFSTLEIQRTEQGDSAMYLCASSPPIANTGELFFGEGSRLTVL.

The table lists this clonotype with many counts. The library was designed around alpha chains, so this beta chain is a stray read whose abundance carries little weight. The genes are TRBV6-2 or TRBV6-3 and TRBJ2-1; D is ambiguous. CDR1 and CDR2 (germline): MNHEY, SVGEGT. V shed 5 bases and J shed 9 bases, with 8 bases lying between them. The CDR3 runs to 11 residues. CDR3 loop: CASSIIREQFF. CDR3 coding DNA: TGTGCCAGCAGTATAATCCGTGAGCAGTTCTTC.

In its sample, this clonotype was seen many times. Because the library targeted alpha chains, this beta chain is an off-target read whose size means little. Written as DNA, the CDR3 is TGTGCCAGCAGCCAGGGGCAGCTCGAGACCCAGTACTTC. Translating gives CASSQGQLETQYF. This chain connects TRBV11-2 to TRBJ2-5, with a weak D call TRBD1 (6 bases). Germline V CDR1 and CDR2: SGHAT, FQNNGV. This CDR3 region has 13 residues. Between the trimmed V and J ends, which lost 5 bases and 5 bases, there was a span of 12 bases.

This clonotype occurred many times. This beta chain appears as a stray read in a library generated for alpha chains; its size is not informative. The CDR3 here is CSAPGQGYYEQYF. The CDR3, as DNA: TGCAGTGCTCCGGGACAGGGGTATTACGAGCAGTACTTC. This chain joins TRBV20-1 and TRBJ2-7; 10 positions match TRBD1. Germline V CDR1 and CDR2: DFQATT, SNEGSKA (reference sequence). The CDR3 contains 13 residues. The V gene end was trimmed by 5 bases and the J gene end by 4 bases; junction bases not matched to a gene: 5.

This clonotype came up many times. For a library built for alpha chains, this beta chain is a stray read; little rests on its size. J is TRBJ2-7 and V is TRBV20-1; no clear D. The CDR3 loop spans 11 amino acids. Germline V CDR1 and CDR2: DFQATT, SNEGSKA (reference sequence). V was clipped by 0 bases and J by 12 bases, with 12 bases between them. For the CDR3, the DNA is TGCAGTGCTAGAGATCTGACCACGTTGTACTTC. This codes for CSARDLTTLYF.

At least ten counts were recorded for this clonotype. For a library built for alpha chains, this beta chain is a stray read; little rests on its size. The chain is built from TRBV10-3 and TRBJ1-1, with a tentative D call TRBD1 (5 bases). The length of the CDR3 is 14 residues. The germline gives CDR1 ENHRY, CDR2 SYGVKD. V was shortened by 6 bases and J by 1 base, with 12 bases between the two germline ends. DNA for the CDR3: TGTGCCATCAGGCGGGACGAGGGGAACACTGAAGCTTTCTTT. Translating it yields CAIRRDEGNTEAFF.

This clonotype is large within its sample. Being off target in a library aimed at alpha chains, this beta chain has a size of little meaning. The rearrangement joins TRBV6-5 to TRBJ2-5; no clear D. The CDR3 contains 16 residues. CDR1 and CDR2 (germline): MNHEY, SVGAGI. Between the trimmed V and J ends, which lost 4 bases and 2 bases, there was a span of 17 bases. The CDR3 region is CASSSLLKDGQETQYF. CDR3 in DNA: TGTGCCAGCAGTTCACTACTCAAGGACGGTCAAGAGACCCAGTACTTC.

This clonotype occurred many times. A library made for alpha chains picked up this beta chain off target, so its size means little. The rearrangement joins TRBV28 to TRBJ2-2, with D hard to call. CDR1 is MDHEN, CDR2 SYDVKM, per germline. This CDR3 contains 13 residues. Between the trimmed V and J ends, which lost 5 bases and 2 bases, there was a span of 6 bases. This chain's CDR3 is CASSGTNTGELFF. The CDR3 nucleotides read TGTGCCAGCAGTGGAACCAACACCGGGGAGCTGTTTTTT. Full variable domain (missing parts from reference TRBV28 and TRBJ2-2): DVKVTQSSRYLVKRTGEKVFLECVQDMDHENMFWYRQDPGLGLRLIYFSYDVKMKEKGDIPEGYSVSREKKERFSLILESASTNQTSMYLCASSGTNTGELFFGEGSRLTVL.

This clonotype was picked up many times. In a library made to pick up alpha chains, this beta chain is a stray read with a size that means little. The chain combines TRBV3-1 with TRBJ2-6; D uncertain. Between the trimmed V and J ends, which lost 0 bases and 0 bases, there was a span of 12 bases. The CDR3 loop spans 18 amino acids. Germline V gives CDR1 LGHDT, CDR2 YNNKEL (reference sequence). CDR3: CASSQDELRNSGANVLTF. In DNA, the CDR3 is TGTGCCAGCAGCCAAGATGAGCTACGAAACTCTGGGGCCAACGTCCTGACTTTC.

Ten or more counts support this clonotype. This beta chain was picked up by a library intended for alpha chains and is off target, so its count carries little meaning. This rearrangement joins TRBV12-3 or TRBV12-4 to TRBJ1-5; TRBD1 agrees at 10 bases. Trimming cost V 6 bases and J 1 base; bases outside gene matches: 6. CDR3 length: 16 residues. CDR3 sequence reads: CASSYGQGVSNQPQHF. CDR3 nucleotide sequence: TGTGCCAGCAGCTACGGACAGGGGGTGAGCAATCAGCCCCAGCATTTT.

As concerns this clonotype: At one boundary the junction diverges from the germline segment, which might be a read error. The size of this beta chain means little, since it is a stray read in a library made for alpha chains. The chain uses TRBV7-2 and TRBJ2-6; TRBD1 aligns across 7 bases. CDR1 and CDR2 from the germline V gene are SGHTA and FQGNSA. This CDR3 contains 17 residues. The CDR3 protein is CASTLTGAAFGANVLTF. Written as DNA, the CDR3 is TGTGCCAGCACCTTAACAGGGGCAGCCTTTGGGGCCAACGTCCTGACTTTC.

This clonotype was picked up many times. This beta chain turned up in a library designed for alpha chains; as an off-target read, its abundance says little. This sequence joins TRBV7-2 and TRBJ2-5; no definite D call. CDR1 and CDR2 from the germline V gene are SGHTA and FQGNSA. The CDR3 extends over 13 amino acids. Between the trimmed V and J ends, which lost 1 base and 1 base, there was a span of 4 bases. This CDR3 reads CASSLGTQETQYF. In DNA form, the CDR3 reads TGTGCCAGCAGCTTAGGGACCCAAGAGACCCAGTACTTC.

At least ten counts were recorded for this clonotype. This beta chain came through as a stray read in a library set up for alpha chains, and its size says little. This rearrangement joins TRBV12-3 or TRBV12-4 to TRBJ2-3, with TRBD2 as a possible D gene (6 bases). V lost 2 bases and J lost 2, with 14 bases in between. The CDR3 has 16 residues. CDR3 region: CASSLSGERSTDTQYF. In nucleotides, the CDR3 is TGTGCCAGCAGTTTATCGGGGGAGCGATCCACAGATACGCAGTATTTT.

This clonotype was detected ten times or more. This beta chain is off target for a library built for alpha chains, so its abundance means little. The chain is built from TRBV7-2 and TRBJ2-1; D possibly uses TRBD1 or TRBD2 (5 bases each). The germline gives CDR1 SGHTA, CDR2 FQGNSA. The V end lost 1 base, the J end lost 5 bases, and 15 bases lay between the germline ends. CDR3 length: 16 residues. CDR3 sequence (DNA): TGTGCCAGCAGCTTAGACGGGGCGCGGAAGAACAATGAGCAGTTCTTC. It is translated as CASSLDGARKNNEQFF.

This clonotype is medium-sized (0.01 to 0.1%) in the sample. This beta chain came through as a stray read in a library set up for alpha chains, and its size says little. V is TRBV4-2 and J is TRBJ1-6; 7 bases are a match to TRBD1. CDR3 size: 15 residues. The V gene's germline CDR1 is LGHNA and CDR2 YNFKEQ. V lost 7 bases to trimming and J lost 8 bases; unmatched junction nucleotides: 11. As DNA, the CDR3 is TGTGCCAGCACGCCGACAGGGTCACACGATTCACCCCTCCACTTT. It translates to CASTPTGSHDSPLHF.

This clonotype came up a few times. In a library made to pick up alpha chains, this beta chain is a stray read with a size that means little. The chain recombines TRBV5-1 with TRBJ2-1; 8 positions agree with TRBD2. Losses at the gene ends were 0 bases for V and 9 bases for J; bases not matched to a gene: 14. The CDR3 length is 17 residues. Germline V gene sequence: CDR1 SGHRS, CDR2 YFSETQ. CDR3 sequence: CASSLGSVPGGMIEQFF. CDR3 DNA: TGCGCCAGCAGCTTGGGATCGGTGCCGGGAGGGATGATTGAGCAGTTCTTC.

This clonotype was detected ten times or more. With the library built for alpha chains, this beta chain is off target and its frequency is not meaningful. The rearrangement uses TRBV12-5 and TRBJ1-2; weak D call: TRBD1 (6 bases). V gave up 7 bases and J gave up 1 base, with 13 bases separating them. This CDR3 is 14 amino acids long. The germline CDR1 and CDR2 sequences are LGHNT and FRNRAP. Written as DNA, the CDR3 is TGTGCTAGTGCCCCCGGGACATATAACTATGGCTACACCTTC. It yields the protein CASAPGTYNYGYTF. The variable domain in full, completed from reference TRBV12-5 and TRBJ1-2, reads DARVTQTPRHKVTEMGQEVTMRCQPILGHNTVFWYRQTMMQGLELLAYFRNRAPLDDSGMPKDRFSAEMPDATLATLKIQPSEPRDSAVYFCASAPGTYNYGYTFGSGTRLTVV.

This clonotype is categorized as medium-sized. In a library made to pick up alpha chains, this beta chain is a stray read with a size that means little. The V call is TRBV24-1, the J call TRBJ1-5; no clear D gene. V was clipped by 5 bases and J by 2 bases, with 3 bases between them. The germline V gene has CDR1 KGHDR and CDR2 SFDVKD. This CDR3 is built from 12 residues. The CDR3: CATSAGNQPQHF. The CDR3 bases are TGTGCCACCAGTGCCGGCAATCAGCCCCAGCATTTT.